These T cell receptor beta chains were read from a single sample in a study of molecular identifiers for immune sequencing clone quantification. A single record per CDR3 protein comes from TCRdb applying MiXCR to the PCR reads. The sample consists of roughly 40,000 distinct CDR3 sequences, roughly 20% of them appearing once. The sample was naive CD8+ T cells from blood, with Jurkat cell RNA spiked in. These receptors originate from a human donor in good health. Some libraries in this study had Jurkat cell RNA spiked in. The CDR3 runs from the conserved cysteine through the conserved F or W. The D gene is left open where the match is weak. Clone size is given for some rows only: seen once, a few or many times, or a class if the clone is expanded.

D gene,J gene,V gene,clone size,CDR3 protein,CDR3 DNA
TRBD1,TRBJ2-1,TRBV7-2,-,CASSYYTRGLDNERFF,TGTGCCAGCAGCTATTATACCAGGGGGCTAGACAATGAGCGGTTCTTC
-,TRBJ1-1,TRBV19,few,CASIPGPPNTEAFF,TGTGCCAGTATTCCGGGGCCCCCGAACACTGAAGCTTTCTTT
-,TRBJ1-5,TRBV19,many,CASSWTQYSNQPQHF,TGTGCCAGTAGTTGGACACAATATAGCAATCAGCCCCAGCATTTT
-,TRBJ2-7,TRBV11-2,many,CASRTAAQANQYEQYF,TGTGCCAGCAGAACCGCAGCTCAGGCGAACCAATACGAGCAGTACTTC
-,TRBJ2-7,TRBV4-3,-,CASSQDPRGSSYEQYF,TGCGCCAGCAGCCAAGATCCCCGGGGGAGCTCCTACGAGCAGTACTTC
-,TRBJ1-5,TRBV27,many,CASSFSGPHQPQHF,TGTGCCAGCAGTTTTTCGGGGCCCCATCAGCCCCAGCATTTT
-,TRBJ2-1,TRBV4-1,few,CASSQGYVVDEQFF,TGCGCCAGCAGCCAAGGATATGTAGTCGATGAGCAGTTCTTC
TRBD2,TRBJ2-2,TRBV5-1,many,CASSFSGKGHTGELFF,TGCGCCAGCAGCTTTAGCGGGAAGGGGCACACCGGGGAGCTGTTTTTT
-,TRBJ2-4,TRBV2,-,CATLMAESIQYF,TGTGCCACGCTCATGGCCGAAAGCATTCAGTACTTC
-,TRBJ2-5,TRBV6-5,many,CASSYWQGATQYF,TGTGCCAGCAGTTACTGGCAGGGAGCGACCCAGTACTTC
-,TRBJ2-1,TRBV7-9,many,CASSPGGSVEQFF,TGTGCCAGCAGCCCCGGAGGGTCAGTTGAGCAGTTCTTC
-,TRBJ1-1,TRBV5-4,-,CASSLSLGNTEAFF,TGTGCCAGCAGCTTGAGTCTCGGGAACACTGAAGCTTTCTTT
TRBD2,TRBJ2-1,TRBV10-3,many,CAISWTSAEQFF,TGTGCCATCAGTTGGACTAGCGCCGAGCAGTTCTTC
-,TRBJ2-6,TRBV6-2/TRBV6-3,few,CASSRETGSIVLTF,TGTGCCAGCAGTCGGGAGACAGGGTCTATCGTCCTGACTTTC
-,TRBJ2-1,TRBV5-5,few,CASSLGAGTNEQFF,TGTGCCAGCAGCTTGGGGGCAGGGACCAATGAGCAGTTCTTC
-,TRBJ2-7,TRBV11-2,few,CASSLGSGHEQYF,TGTGCCAGCAGCTTAGGTTCCGGGCACGAGCAGTACTTC
-,TRBJ2-4,TRBV9,many,CASSPPGGENIQYF,TGTGCCAGCAGCCCCCCCGGGGGCGAAAACATTCAGTACTTC
TRBD1,TRBJ2-3,TRBV3-1,many,CASSPGQGGGDTQYF,TGTGCCAGCAGCCCGGGACAGGGGGGTGGTGATACGCAGTATTTT
TRBD2,TRBJ2-1,TRBV4-3,many,CASSYGTSKGNEQFF,TGCGCCAGCAGCTACGGGACTAGCAAGGGCAATGAGCAGTTCTTC
-,TRBJ2-2,TRBV28,many,CASSKGRYTGELFF,TGTGCCAGCAGCAAGGGGAGGTACACCGGGGAGCTGTTTTTT
-,TRBJ2-7,TRBV12-3/TRBV12-4,-,CASGTYEQYF,TGTGCCAGCGGGACCTACGAGCAGTACTTC
-,TRBJ2-4,TRBV3-1,few,CASCPARGETKNIQYF,TGTGCCAGCTGCCCGGCTAGGGGAGAAACCAAAAACATTCAGTACTTC
TRBD2,TRBJ2-3,TRBV9,few,CASSVGNSGTDTQYF,TGTGCCAGCAGCGTGGGGAATAGCGGGACAGATACGCAGTATTTT
-,TRBJ1-2,TRBV27,once,CARSLSPTGYYGYTF,TGTGCCAGAAGTCTATCCCCGACGGGATACTATGGCTACACCTTC
TRBD2,TRBJ2-7,TRBV4-2,few,CASNPGTSDYEQYF,TGTGCCAGCAACCCCGGGACTAGCGACTACGAGCAGTACTTC
-,TRBJ1-1,TRBV27,many,CASRVAGGAEAFF,TGTGCCAGCAGGGTAGCGGGGGGCGCTGAAGCTTTCTTT
-,TRBJ2-7,TRBV9,few,CASSVDSEGVNQPYEQYF,TGTGCCAGCAGCGTAGATTCCGAGGGGGTCAACCAACCCTACGAGCAGTACTTC
TRBD2,TRBJ2-1,TRBV20-1,-,CSARHVAQTSGRAREQFF,TGCAGTGCCCGACACGTAGCCCAGACTAGCGGGAGGGCCAGGGAGCAGTTCTTC
-,TRBJ2-7,TRBV7-2,many,CASSFYLAPTYEQYF,TGTGCCAGCAGCTTCTATCTAGCGCCCACCTACGAGCAGTACTTC
-,TRBJ2-5,TRBV12-3/TRBV12-4,many,CASTPLREETQYF,TGTGCCAGCACCCCACTTAGGGAAGAGACCCAGTACTTC
TRBD1,TRBJ1-2,TRBV2,-,CASSSQQGRYGYGYTF,TGTGCCAGCAGTTCCCAACAGGGGAGGTATGGCTATGGCTACACCTTC
TRBD2,TRBJ2-7,TRBV7-2,-,CASSLPSTREGLRGYEQYF,TGTGCCAGCAGCCTCCCCTCGACGCGGGAGGGTCTTAGGGGCTACGAGCAGTACTTC
TRBD1,TRBJ1-5,TRBV28,many,CASSYRGQPQHF,TGTGCCAGCAGTTACAGGGGCCAGCCCCAGCATTTT
-,TRBJ2-1,TRBV28,-,CASSGYNEQFF,TGTGCCAGCAGCGGATACAATGAGCAGTTCTTC
-,TRBJ2-7,TRBV29-1,few,CSVEDIQDYEQYF,TGCAGCGTTGAAGATATACAGGACTACGAGCAGTACTTC
TRBD2,TRBJ2-1,TRBV11-2,many,CASSLPGLAGSSYNEQFF,TGTGCCAGCAGCTTGCCAGGGCTAGCGGGATCCTCCTACAATGAGCAGTTCTTC
-,TRBJ2-1,TRBV10-2,many,CASSELGGNNEQFF,TGCGCCAGCAGTGAGTTGGGGGGTAACAATGAGCAGTTCTTC
-,TRBJ2-1,TRBV28,many,CASAGVYNEQFF,TGTGCCAGCGCAGGAGTATACAATGAGCAGTTCTTC
TRBD2,TRBJ2-7,TRBV29-1,many,CSVEGLADSYEQYF,TGCAGCGTTGAAGGTCTAGCGGACTCCTACGAGCAGTACTTC
-,TRBJ2-7,TRBV20-1,many,CSARHLEYYEQYF,TGCAGTGCTAGACATCTTGAATATTACGAGCAGTACTTC
-,TRBJ1-6,TRBV7-6,-,CASSLGGSQALHF,TGTGCCAGCAGCTTAGGGGGTAGCCAGGCCCTCCACTTT
TRBD2,TRBJ2-7,TRBV27,many,CASSQAGSEQYF,TGTGCCAGCAGCCAAGCGGGGTCCGAGCAGTACTTC
-,TRBJ2-4,TRBV7-9,many,CASSAPLGLAKNIQYF,TGTGCCAGCAGCGCACCCCTAGGGTTAGCCAAAAACATTCAGTACTTC
TRBD2,TRBJ2-5,TRBV5-1,-,CASSHSGLVDQETQYF,TGCGCCAGCAGCCACTCAGGACTAGTAGATCAAGAGACCCAGTACTTC
-,TRBJ2-7,TRBV28,few,CASRNRDIGIGSYEQYF,TGTGCCAGCAGGAACCGGGACATTGGGATTGGCTCCTACGAGCAGTACTTC
TRBD1,TRBJ2-1,TRBV27,-,CATEGTGGYNEQFF,TGTGCCACCGAGGGGACAGGGGGTTATAATGAGCAGTTCTTC
-,TRBJ2-1,TRBV4-2,-,CASSTKPPGRYSYNEQFF,TGTGCCAGCAGCACCAAACCACCGGGGAGGTACTCCTACAATGAGCAGTTCTTC
-,TRBJ2-7,TRBV4-3,many,CASSQGHLMYEQYF,TGCGCCAGCAGCCAAGGACACCTGATGTACGAGCAGTACTTC
TRBD1,TRBJ2-7,TRBV4-3,-,CASSQGTGGPYEQYF,TGCGCCAGCAGCCAAGGGACAGGGGGTCCCTACGAGCAGTACTTC
-,TRBJ2-5,TRBV6-6,-,CASSRLQGETQYF,TGTGCCAGCAGTCGACTACAGGGCGAGACCCAGTACTTC
TRBD1,TRBJ2-7,TRBV9,many,CASSVTGAAYEQYF,TGTGCCAGCAGCGTCACAGGGGCGGCATACGAGCAGTACTTC
TRBD2,TRBJ2-1,TRBV18,few,CASSPPGLAGVNEQFF,TGTGCCAGCTCACCACCGGGACTAGCGGGAGTCAATGAGCAGTTCTTC
TRBD1,TRBJ2-7,TRBV6-2/TRBV6-3,many,CASSPGQMGYEQYF,TGTGCCAGCAGCCCGGGACAGATGGGCTACGAGCAGTACTTC
-,TRBJ2-3,TRBV13,many,CAIGGTDTQYF,TGTGCCATAGGGGGAACAGATACGCAGTATTTT
TRBD1,TRBJ2-7,TRBV9,-,CASSDRDSFSYEQYF,TGTGCCAGCAGCGACCGGGACAGTTTTTCCTACGAGCAGTACTTC